Sequencing of this T cell receptor (beta chain) was carried out in a study of T cells in Graves' hyperthyroidism and ophthalmopathy. On the study more broadly: Blood was drawn when the patient was first diagnosed and still untreated.

RNA transcripts served as the template for amplifying TCR beta CDR3 regions. The HTBI primer set served for first-round RT-PCR of the TCR CDR3. TCRdb analysed the multiplex PCR reads with MiXCR anew, one entry per CDR3 protein. The table has about 760,000 distinct CDR3 sequences, 35% seen once. Those with hyperthyroidism were 18 to 65 years old, newly diagnosed, and ill for under 2 months. Exclusions: uncontrolled infection, other autoimmune disease, pregnancy, lactation. The sample holds many counts of this clonotype. The CDR3 runs 15 residues. Trimming cost V 6 bases and J 0 bases, with 12 bases left between them. Looked up from germline, CDR1 is SNHLY and CDR2 is FYNNEI.

Source material: blood. The rearrangement links TRBV2 to TRBJ1-5; D is possibly TRBD1 (6 bases). This receptor was taken from a woman aged 40 to 55 with Graves' hyperthyroidism. CDR3 in DNA: TGTGCCAGCAGGAGGACAGACTATAGCAATCAGCCCCAGCATTTT. This sequence encodes CASRRTDYSNQPQHF.